This TCR beta chain comes out of a study of blood T cell repertoires in COVID-19. Study-level information: Acute and convalescent COVID-19 samples came from the United States, Italy and Spain. T cells, B-cell-depleted T cells, or PBMCs supplied cDNA or gDNA.

The authors' processing: Estimation of nucleated cell counts was performed using reference gene primer amplification. Sequencing used immunoSEQ multiplex PCR; TCRdb keeps in-frame clones, though not all of them. V and J calls and clone size are given by that table; D and trimming were obtained from the DNA. The sample comprises more than 45,000 clones, approximately 87% of which are singletons, and under 9.5% rests with the top ten. Per the germline V gene, CDR1 is MGHRA and CDR2 is YSYEKL. V was shortened by 6 bases and J by 8 bases, with 19 bases between the two germline ends. The CDR3 has 15 residues.

This sequence was found in a human donor in a cohort sampled during active COVID-19. The chain uses TRBV4-1 and TRBJ1-4, with D possibly matching TRBD1 (5 bases). The source material was peripheral blood. The CDR3 region has the DNA TGCGCCAGCAGGGGCGAACGGGGGGTAGAGGAAAAACTGTTTTTT. It yields the protein CASRGERGVEEKLFF.